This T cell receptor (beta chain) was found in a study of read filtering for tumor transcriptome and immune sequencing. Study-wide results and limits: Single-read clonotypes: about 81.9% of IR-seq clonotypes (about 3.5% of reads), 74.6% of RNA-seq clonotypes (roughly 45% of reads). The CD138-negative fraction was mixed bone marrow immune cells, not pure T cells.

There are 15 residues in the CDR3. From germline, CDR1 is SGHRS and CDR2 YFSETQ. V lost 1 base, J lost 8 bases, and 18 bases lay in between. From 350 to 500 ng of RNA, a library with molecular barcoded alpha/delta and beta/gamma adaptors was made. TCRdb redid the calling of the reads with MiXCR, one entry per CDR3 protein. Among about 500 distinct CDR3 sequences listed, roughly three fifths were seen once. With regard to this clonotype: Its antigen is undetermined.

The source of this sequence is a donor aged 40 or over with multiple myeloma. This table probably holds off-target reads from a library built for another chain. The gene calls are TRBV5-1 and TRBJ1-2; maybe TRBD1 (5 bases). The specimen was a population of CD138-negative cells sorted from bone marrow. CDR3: CASSLTAEGDGGYTF. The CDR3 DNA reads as TGCGCCAGCAGCTTGACAGCCGAAGGGGACGGCGGCTACACCTTC. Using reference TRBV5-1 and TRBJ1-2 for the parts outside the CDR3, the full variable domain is KAGVTQTPRYLIKTRGQQVTLSCSPISGHRSVSWYQQTPGQGLQFLFEYFSETQRNKGNFPGRFSGRQFSNSRSEMNVSTLELGDSALYLCASSLTAEGDGGYTFGSGTRLTVV.